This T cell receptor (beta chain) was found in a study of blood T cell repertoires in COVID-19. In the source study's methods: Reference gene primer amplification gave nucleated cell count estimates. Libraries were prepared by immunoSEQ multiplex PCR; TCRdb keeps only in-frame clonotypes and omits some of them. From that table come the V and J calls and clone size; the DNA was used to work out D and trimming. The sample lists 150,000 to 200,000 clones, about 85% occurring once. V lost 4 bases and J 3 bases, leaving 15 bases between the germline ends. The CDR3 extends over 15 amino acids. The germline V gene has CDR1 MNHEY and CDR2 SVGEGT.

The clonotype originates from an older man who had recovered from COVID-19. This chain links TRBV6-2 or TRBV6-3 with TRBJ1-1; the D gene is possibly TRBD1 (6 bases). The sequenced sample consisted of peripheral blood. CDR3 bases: TGTGCCAGCAGTTTCACGCTACAGGGTGACACTGAAGCTTTCTTT. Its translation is CASSFTLQGDTEAFF.